The clone carrying this T cell receptor beta chain was recorded at least ten times. What it binds is not known. TCRdb processed the 5' RACE reads anew with MiXCR; each CDR3 protein has one entry. The table has roughly 38,000 distinct CDR3 sequences, 15% to 20% seen once; the top ten hold 2.5% to 3.5%. Study-level findings and limits: Tumor Tregs overlapped most with tumor, then blood, naive CD4+ cells.

CDR1 and CDR2 from the germline V gene are SQVTM and ANQGSEA. The CDR3 has 16 residues. V was pared by 6 bases and J by 1 base, with 5 bases of the junction left unmatched. The chain uses TRBV29-1 and TRBJ2-1; 14 bases fit TRBD2. The receptor comes from a female donor with breast cancer. The specimen sequenced was naive CD4+ T cells sorted from a lymph node. The subset was: naive CD4+ T cells, CD4+CD45RA+CD25-. This CDR3 reads CSVGLAGGVSYNEQFF. DNA of the CDR3: TGCAGCGTCGGACTAGCGGGAGGTGTATCCTACAATGAGCAGTTCTTC.